A selection of T cell receptor beta chains follows, all from one sample in a study of human T cells and chemical hapten exposure. One entry per CDR3 protein, called by TCRdb with MiXCR from the RACE reads. The sample contains some 87,000 distinct CDR3 sequences, about a tenth of which appear only once. This material consisted of whole blood, taken in connection with sensitization to the hapten diphenylcyclopropenone (DPC). These receptors all stem from a woman in her forties or fifties with alopecia areata. Some clones in this sample may be carry-over from other donors' samples. Both conserved end residues are part of each CDR3. A D gene is named only where the DNA matches it firmly. The size of a clone is reported for some rows only, either as once, few or many, or as a class for expanded clones.

D	V	J	size	CDR3	DNA
TRBD1	TRBV4-1	TRBJ1-2	many	CASSQDVDRFYGYTF	TGCGCCAGCAGCCAAGACGTGGACAGGTTCTATGGCTACACCTTC
.	TRBV3-1	TRBJ2-2	.	CASSYNTGELFF	TGTGCCAGCAGTTACAACACCGGGGAGCTGTTTTTT
.	TRBV7-2	TRBJ2-5	.	CASSLALVERETQYF	TGTGCCAGCAGCTTAGCGTTGGTGGAGAGAGAGACCCAGTACTTC
.	TRBV7-2	TRBJ2-3	few	CASSSWETDTQYF	TGTGCCAGCAGCTCCTGGGAGACAGATACGCAGTATTTT
TRBD1	TRBV28	TRBJ1-5	many	CASSRLDRGQPQHF	TGTGCCAGCAGCCGACTAGACAGGGGTCAGCCCCAGCATTTT
TRBD1	TRBV5-4	TRBJ2-3	.	CASSGPGTGGAQDTQYF	TGTGCCAGCAGCGGACCGGGGACAGGGGGCGCCCAAGATACGCAGTATTTT
TRBD2	TRBV14	TRBJ2-5	few	CASSQERAGALQETQYF	TGTGCCAGCAGCCAAGAGCGGGCGGGAGCGCTCCAAGAGACCCAGTACTTC
TRBD1	TRBV29-1	TRBJ1-1	many	CSVRQGGGTEAFF	TGCAGCGTCAGACAGGGCGGGGGCACTGAAGCTTTCTTT
TRBD1	TRBV29-1	TRBJ2-5	.	CSVDPGQGPGGF	TGCAGCGTTGACCCGGGACAGGGGCCGGGAGGCTTC
.	TRBV7-9	TRBJ2-2	.	CASSPEQVGELFF	TGTGCCAGCAGCCCCGAGCAGGTCGGGGAGCTGTTTTTT
TRBD2	TRBV29-1	TRBJ2-1	few	CSVRDRGSAWNEQFF	TGCAGCGTCCGCGACCGCGGGAGTGCTTGGAATGAGCAGTTCTTC
.	TRBV19	TRBJ1-5	.	CASTDPGRAQHF	TGTGCCAGTACGGACCCTGGTAGGGCCCAGCATTTT
.	TRBV2	TRBJ2-4	once	CACSNQGLAKNIQYF	TGTGCCTGCAGTAACCAGGGACTAGCCAAAAACATTCAGTACTTC
.	TRBV5-1	TRBJ2-1	many	CASSIIGSSYNEQFF	TGCGCCAGCAGCATCATCGGGAGCTCCTACAATGAGCAGTTCTTC
.	TRBV11-1	TRBJ2-1	.	CASSLEGGSSFRGEQFF	TGTGCCAGCAGCTTAGAAGGCGGGAGCTCCTTCAGGGGTGAGCAGTTCTTC
.	TRBV6-1	TRBJ1-1	many	CASSPRAGANTEAFF	TGTGCCAGCAGTCCCCGTGCAGGGGCGAACACTGAAGCTTTCTTT
TRBD1	TRBV11-1	TRBJ2-2	few	CASSWTGGANTGELFF	TGTGCCAGCAGCTGGACAGGGGGAGCGAACACCGGGGAGCTGTTTTTT
.	TRBV6-5	TRBJ2-6	many	CASSLSGTGANVLTF	TGTGCCAGCAGCCTCTCAGGGACTGGGGCCAACGTCCTGACTTTC
.	TRBV11-2	TRBJ2-5	.	CASSFSGMETQYF	TGTGCCAGCAGCTTTTCAGGGATGGAGACCCAGTACTTC
TRBD1	TRBV4-2	TRBJ1-1	many	CASSQGTGVSRTEAFF	TGTGCCAGCAGCCAGGGGACAGGGGTCAGCCGCACTGAAGCTTTCTTT
.	TRBV5-1	TRBJ1-2	few	CASSLLERTGYTF	TGCGCCAGCAGCTTGTTAGAGCGGACGGGCTACACCTTC
.	TRBV20-1	TRBJ2-3	many	CSATRGLRGTDTQYF	TGCAGTGCTACCCGAGGCCTGAGGGGCACAGATACGCAGTATTTT
.	TRBV9	TRBJ2-2	few	CASSSRQAGELFF	TGTGCCAGCAGCTCGCGACAGGCCGGGGAGCTGTTTTTT
TRBD1	TRBV3-1	TRBJ2-4	.	CASSHTGGRTKNIQYF	TGTGCCAGCAGTCATACAGGGGGCAGGACCAAAAACATTCAGTACTTC
.	TRBV14	TRBJ2-3	many	CASSQDLLADTQYF	TGTGCCAGCAGCCAAGATCTCCTAGCGGATACGCAGTATTTT
.	TRBV3-1	TRBJ1-1	many	CASSQTTPNTEAFF	TGTGCCAGCAGCCAGACGACACCGAACACTGAAGCTTTCTTT
TRBD1	TRBV2	TRBJ2-7	.	CASLVGTDSYEQYF	TGTGCCAGCCTGGTCGGGACAGACTCCTACGAGCAGTACTTC
.	TRBV7-9	TRBJ2-5	few	CASSLVSETQYF	TGTGCCAGCAGCTTAGTTTCCGAGACCCAGTACTTC
.	TRBV20-1	TRBJ2-1	many	CSARGLSGYNEQFF	TGCAGTGCTAGAGGACTTAGCGGCTACAATGAGCAGTTCTTC
TRBD1	TRBV11-2	TRBJ2-5	.	CASSPGTAQETQYF	TGTGCCAGCAGCCCCGGGACAGCCCAAGAGACCCAGTACTTC
TRBD2	TRBV20-1	TRBJ2-3	few	CSAKEREIVTDTQYF	TGCAGTGCTAAAGAGCGGGAGATTGTCACAGATACGCAGTATTTT
TRBD1	TRBV6-2/TRBV6-3	TRBJ1-1	.	CASSITGQGATEAFF	TGTGCCAGCAGTATCACCGGACAGGGGGCCACTGAAGCTTTCTTT
TRBD2	TRBV4-3	TRBJ2-1	many	CASSRLAGGYNEQFF	TGCGCCAGCAGCAGACTAGCGGGAGGCTACAATGAGCAGTTCTTC
.	TRBV5-1	TRBJ1-4	many	CASSGRDNGGDKLFF	TGCGCCAGCAGCGGCCGGGACAACGGAGGAGACAAACTGTTTTTT
TRBD2	TRBV28	TRBJ2-7	few	CATRPGWAGAYEQYF	TGTGCCACCCGGCCGGGGTGGGCGGGGGCCTACGAGCAGTACTTC
.	TRBV7-8	TRBJ2-6	.	CASSLARASSGANVLTF	TGTGCCAGCAGCTTAGCGAGGGCGAGCTCTGGGGCCAACGTCCTGACTTTC
.	TRBV7-2	TRBJ2-5	many	CASSPLARSRETQYF	TGTGCCAGCAGCCCGCTTGCCCGGAGTAGGGAGACCCAGTACTTC
.	TRBV20-1	TRBJ2-7	few	CSAIRGLYEQYF	TGCAGTGCTATTAGGGGATTATACGAGCAGTACTTC
TRBD1	TRBV30	TRBJ2-3	.	CAWKRDRGYGDTQYF	TGTGCCTGGAAGCGGGACAGGGGGTATGGAGATACGCAGTATTTT
.	TRBV18	TRBJ2-1	many	CASSPFREPSYNEQFF	TGTGCCAGCTCACCATTTCGGGAGCCCTCCTACAATGAGCAGTTCTTC
.	TRBV10-1	TRBJ1-5	.	CASSGWGFGGPQHF	TGCGCCAGCAGTGGGTGGGGATTCGGAGGGCCCCAGCATTTT
TRBD1	TRBV20-1	TRBJ2-2	.	CSARDWGQGLVGELFF	TGCAGTGCTAGAGACTGGGGACAGGGGTTGGTCGGGGAGCTGTTTTTT
TRBD1	TRBV18	TRBJ2-7	few	CASTRDRGYEQYF	TGTGCCAGCACCCGGGACAGGGGATACGAGCAGTACTTC
.	TRBV7-2	TRBJ2-7	few	CASSPRDIAYEQYF	TGTGCCAGCAGCCCACGGGACATTGCCTACGAGCAGTACTTC
.	TRBV7-2	TRBJ1-1	few	CASSRGAGKNTEAFF	TGTGCCAGCAGCCGCGGGGCAGGGAAGAACACTGAAGCTTTCTTT
.	TRBV29-1	TRBJ2-1	.	CSASQARGNEQFF	TGCAGCGCGTCCCAGGCGAGAGGCAATGAGCAGTTCTTC
TRBD1	TRBV28	TRBJ1-6	.	CANSRQGWNSPLHF	TGTGCCAACAGTCGACAGGGGTGGAATTCACCCCTCCACTTT
TRBD1	TRBV28	TRBJ1-2	few	CASSPTGVEGYTF	TGTGCCAGCAGTCCGACAGGGGTTGAAGGCTACACCTTC
TRBD1	TRBV20-1	TRBJ2-6	.	CSAHGTGAHSGANVLTF	TGCAGTGCTCATGGGACAGGGGCCCACTCTGGGGCCAACGTCCTGACTTTC